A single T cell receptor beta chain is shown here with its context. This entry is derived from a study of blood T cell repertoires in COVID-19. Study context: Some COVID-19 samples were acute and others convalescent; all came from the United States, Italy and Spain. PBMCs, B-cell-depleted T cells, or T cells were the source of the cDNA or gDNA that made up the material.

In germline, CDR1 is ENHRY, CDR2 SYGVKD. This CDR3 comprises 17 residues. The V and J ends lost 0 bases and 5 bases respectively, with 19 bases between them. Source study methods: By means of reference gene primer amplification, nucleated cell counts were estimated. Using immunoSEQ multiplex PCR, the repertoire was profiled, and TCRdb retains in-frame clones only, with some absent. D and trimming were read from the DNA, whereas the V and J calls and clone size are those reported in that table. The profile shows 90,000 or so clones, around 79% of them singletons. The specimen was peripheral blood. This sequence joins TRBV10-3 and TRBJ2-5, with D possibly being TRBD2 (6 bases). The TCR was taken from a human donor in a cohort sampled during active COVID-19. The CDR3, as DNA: TGTGCCATCAGTGAGTCGAACCTCGTCGGGGGACGGGAGACCCAGTACTTC. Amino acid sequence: CAISESNLVGGRETQYF.